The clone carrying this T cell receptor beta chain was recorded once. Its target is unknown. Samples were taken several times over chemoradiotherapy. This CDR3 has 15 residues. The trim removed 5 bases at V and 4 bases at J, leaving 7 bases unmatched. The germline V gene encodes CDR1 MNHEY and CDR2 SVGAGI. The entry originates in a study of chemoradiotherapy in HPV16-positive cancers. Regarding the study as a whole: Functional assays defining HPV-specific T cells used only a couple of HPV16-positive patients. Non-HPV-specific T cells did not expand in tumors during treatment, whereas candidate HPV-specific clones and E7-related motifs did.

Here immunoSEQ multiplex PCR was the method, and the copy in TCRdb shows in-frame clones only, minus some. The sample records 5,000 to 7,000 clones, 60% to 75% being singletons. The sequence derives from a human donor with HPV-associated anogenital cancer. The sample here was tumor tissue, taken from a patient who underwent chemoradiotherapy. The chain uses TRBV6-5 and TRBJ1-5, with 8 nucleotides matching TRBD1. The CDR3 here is CASSLTGGTNQPQHF. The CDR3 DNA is TGTGCCAGCAGTCTTACAGGGGGTACAAATCAGCCCCAGCATTTT.